These T cell receptor beta chains were read from a single sample in a study of blood T cell repertoires in COVID-19. Sequencing was performed with immunoSEQ multiplex PCR; in TCRdb, only in-frame clones are kept and a portion is missing. The sample lists a few hundred thousand clones, over 70% occurring once. Sequenced material: peripheral blood. All receptors derive from a woman in her 50s with acute or convalescent COVID-19. Each CDR3 is given with its conserved first and last residue. Fields, in order: V gene, D gene, J gene, clone size, CDR3 protein, CDR3 DNA. A D gene is named only where the DNA matches it firmly. Clone size, where shown, is once, few, many, or a class for clones that have expanded.

v_gene: TRBV4-1; d_gene: NA; j_gene: TRBJ1-2; abundance: NA; CDR3aa: CASSQESRGTGTF; CDR3nt: TGCGCCAGCAGCCAAGAGAGTAGAGGGACTGGGACCTTC
v_gene: TRBV10-3; d_gene: NA; j_gene: TRBJ1-5; abundance: NA; CDR3aa: CAISEAGGNQPQHF; CDR3nt: TGTGCCATCAGTGAGGCAGGGGGCAATCAGCCCCAGCATTTT
v_gene: TRBV7-2; d_gene: NA; j_gene: TRBJ1-1; abundance: once; CDR3aa: CASSFGVGMNTEAFF; CDR3nt: TGTGCCAGCAGCTTCGGGGTCGGGATGAACACTGAAGCTTTCTTT
v_gene: TRBV12-3/TRBV12-4; d_gene: NA; j_gene: TRBJ2-7; abundance: NA; CDR3aa: CASTPTPSYEQYF; CDR3nt: TGTGCCAGCACCCCGACTCCCTCCTACGAGCAGTACTTC
v_gene: TRBV6-5; d_gene: TRBD2; j_gene: TRBJ2-7; abundance: NA; CDR3aa: CASSYQHSGGSYEQYF; CDR3nt: TGTGCCAGCAGTTACCAACATAGCGGGGGATCCTACGAGCAGTACTTC
v_gene: TRBV3-1/TRBV3-2; d_gene: NA; j_gene: TRBJ2-5; abundance: NA; CDR3aa: CASSQDGGRETQYF; CDR3nt: TGTGCCAGCAGCCAAGATGGGGGCCGCGAGACCCAGTACTTC
v_gene: TRBV13; d_gene: NA; j_gene: TRBJ1-1; abundance: NA; CDR3aa: CASSLGQGNTEAFF; CDR3nt: TGTGCCAGCAGCTTAGGGCAGGGGAACACTGAAGCTTTCTTT
v_gene: TRBV6-1; d_gene: NA; j_gene: TRBJ2-6; abundance: NA; CDR3aa: CASSDLAKGHYSGANVLTF; CDR3nt: TGTGCCAGCAGTGACCTCGCCAAAGGACACTACTCTGGGGCCAACGTCCTGACTTTC
v_gene: TRBV5-1; d_gene: NA; j_gene: TRBJ2-1; abundance: NA; CDR3aa: CASRPLTGRSYNEQFF; CDR3nt: TGCGCCAGCAGACCCCTCACAGGTCGCTCCTACAATGAGCAGTTCTTC
v_gene: TRBV30; d_gene: NA; j_gene: TRBJ1-1; abundance: few; CDR3aa: CAWSMGGHTEAFF; CDR3nt: TGTGCCTGGAGTATGGGGGGTCACACTGAAGCTTTCTTT
v_gene: TRBV6-1; d_gene: NA; j_gene: TRBJ2-1; abundance: NA; CDR3aa: CASSEGEAGGNEQFF; CDR3nt: TGTGCCAGCAGTGAAGGAGAAGCGGGCGGTAATGAGCAGTTCTTC
v_gene: TRBV2; d_gene: NA; j_gene: TRBJ1-1; abundance: NA; CDR3aa: CASNPLGSINTEAFF; CDR3nt: TGTGCCAGCAATCCCCTAGGGAGTATCAACACTGAAGCTTTCTTT
v_gene: TRBV3-1/TRBV3-2; d_gene: TRBD2; j_gene: TRBJ2-4; abundance: NA; CDR3aa: CASSQGGGDIQYF; CDR3nt: TGTGCCAGCAGCCAAGGGGGAGGGGACATTCAGTACTTC
v_gene: TRBV14; d_gene: TRBD2; j_gene: TRBJ2-1; abundance: NA; CDR3aa: CASSQDWREGQQFF; CDR3nt: TGTGCCAGCAGCCAAGATTGGCGGGAGGGCCAGCAGTTCTTC
v_gene: TRBV11-2; d_gene: TRBD1; j_gene: TRBJ2-1; abundance: NA; CDR3aa: CASRQDRGGYNEQFF; CDR3nt: TGTGCCAGCAGACAGGACAGGGGGGGGTACAATGAGCAGTTCTTC
v_gene: TRBV11-3; d_gene: NA; j_gene: TRBJ2-2; abundance: NA; CDR3aa: CASSFYRNTGELFF; CDR3nt: TGTGCCAGCAGCTTTTACAGAAACACCGGGGAGCTGTTTTTT